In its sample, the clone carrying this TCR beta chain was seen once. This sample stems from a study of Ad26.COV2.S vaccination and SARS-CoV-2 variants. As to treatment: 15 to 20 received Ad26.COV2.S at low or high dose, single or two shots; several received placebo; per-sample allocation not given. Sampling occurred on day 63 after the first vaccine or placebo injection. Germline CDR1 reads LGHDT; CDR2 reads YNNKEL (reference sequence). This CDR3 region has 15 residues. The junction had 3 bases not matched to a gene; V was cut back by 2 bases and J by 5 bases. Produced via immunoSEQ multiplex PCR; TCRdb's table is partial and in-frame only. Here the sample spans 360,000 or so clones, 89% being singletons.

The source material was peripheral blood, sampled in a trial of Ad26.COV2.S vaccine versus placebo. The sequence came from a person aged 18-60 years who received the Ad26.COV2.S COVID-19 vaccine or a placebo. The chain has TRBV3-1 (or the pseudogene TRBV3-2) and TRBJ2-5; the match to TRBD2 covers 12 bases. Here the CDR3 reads CASSQRLAGGETQYF. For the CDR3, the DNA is TGTGCCAGCAGCCAACGTCTAGCGGGAGGGGAGACCCAGTACTTC.